This T cell receptor (beta chain) was obtained from a study of T cell responses to AZD1222 COVID-19 vaccine. Study-wide results and limits: There were repertoire samples only from the period after the peak T cell response. Only five to seven individuals given AZD1222 were seropositive at baseline.

TCRdb keeps only in-frame clones here, not all; method: immunoSEQ multiplex PCR. This sample carries approximately 110,000 clones, around 96% of them seen once, and the ten largest clones take roughly 2%. Points on this clone: Its specificity is not known.

The CDR3 sequence is 15 residues long. Trimming took off 0 bases at V and 0 bases at J, with 5 bases between the two ends. In germline, CDR1 is MNHEY, CDR2 SVGAGI. This sequence was found in an adult in good health. The V gene is TRBV6-5, the J gene TRBJ1-4; D is ambiguous. The starting material was peripheral blood, obtained on day 0 of AZD1222 vaccination. The CDR3 DNA is TGTGCCAGCAGTTACTCCTATGCAACTAATGAAAAACTGTTTTTT. It codes for CASSYSYATNEKLFF.